Here is one T cell receptor beta chain with its context. As yet, its antigen is unknown. Presence of unique molecular identifiers characterized the TCR beta cDNA libraries. TCRdb re-analysed the PCR reads in MiXCR, keeping a single row per CDR3 protein. In the table there are around 710,000 distinct CDR3 sequences, roughly 46% of which are singletons. This specimen belongs to a study of post-analysis software for immune sequencing data. Across the whole study: Clinical courses comprised relapsing-remitting, secondary progressive and progressive-relapsing multiple sclerosis. Study results and caveats: Controls had lower frequencies than patients of 4 or 5 TRBV segments, which included TRBV5-6, TRBV5-1 and TRBV20-1. Among multiple sclerosis patients, normalized Chao1 diversity was significantly below that of controls. With F measure, samples from one preparation batch clustered together strongly.

V gave up 6 bases and J gave up 10 bases, with 15 bases separating them. Germline CDR1 reads MNHEY; CDR2 reads SMNVEV (reference sequence). The CDR3 is made up of 12 amino acids. The sequence was obtained from a girl between 10 and 17 years old with multiple sclerosis. The genes are TRBV27 and TRBJ1-1; D is uncertain. Sequences were obtained from blood. CDR3 loop: CASSTLGFSAFF. The CDR3 nucleotides read TGTGCCAGCAGCACCTTGGGGTTCTCAGCTTTCTTT.